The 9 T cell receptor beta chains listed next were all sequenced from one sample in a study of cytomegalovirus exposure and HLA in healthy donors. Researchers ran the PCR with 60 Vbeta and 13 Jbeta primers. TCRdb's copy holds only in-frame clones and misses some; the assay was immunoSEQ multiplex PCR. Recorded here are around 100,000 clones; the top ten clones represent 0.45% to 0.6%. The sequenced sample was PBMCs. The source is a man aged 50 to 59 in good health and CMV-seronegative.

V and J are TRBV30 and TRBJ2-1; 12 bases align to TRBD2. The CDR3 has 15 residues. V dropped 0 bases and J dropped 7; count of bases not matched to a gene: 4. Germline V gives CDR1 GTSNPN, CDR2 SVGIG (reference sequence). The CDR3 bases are TGTGCCTGGAGTGTAGGACTAGCGGGATATAATGAGCAGTTCTTC. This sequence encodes CAWSVGLAGYNEQFF.

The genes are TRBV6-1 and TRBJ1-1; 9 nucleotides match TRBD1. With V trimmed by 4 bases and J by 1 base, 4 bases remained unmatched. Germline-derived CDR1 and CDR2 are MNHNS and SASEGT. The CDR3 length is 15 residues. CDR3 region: CASSAWTGANTEAFF. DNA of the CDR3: TGTGCCAGCAGTGCTTGGACAGGGGCGAACACTGAAGCTTTCTTT.

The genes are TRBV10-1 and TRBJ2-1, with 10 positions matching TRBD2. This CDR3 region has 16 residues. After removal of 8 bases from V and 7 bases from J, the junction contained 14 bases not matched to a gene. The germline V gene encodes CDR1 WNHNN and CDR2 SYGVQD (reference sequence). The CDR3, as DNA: TGCGCCAGCTTCCCGAGTAAGAGCGGGGGGGGTAATGAGCAGTTCTTC. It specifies CASFPSKSGGGNEQFF.

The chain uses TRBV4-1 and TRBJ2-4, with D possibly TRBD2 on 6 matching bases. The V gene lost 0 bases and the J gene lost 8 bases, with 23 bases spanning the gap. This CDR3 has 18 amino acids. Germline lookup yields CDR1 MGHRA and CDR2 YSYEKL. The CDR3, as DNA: TGCGCCAGCAGCCAAGAGGTCACTCGCGGGTCGGGCGGGGACATTCAGTACTTC. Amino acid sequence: CASSQEVTRGSGGDIQYF.

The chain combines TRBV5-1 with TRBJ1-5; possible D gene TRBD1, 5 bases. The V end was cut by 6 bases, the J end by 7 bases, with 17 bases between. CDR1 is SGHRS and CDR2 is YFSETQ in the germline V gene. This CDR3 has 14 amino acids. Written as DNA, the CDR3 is TGCGCCAGCACAATCCAGGGTTTTGGACAGCCCCAGCATTTT. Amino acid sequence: CASTIQGFGQPQHF.

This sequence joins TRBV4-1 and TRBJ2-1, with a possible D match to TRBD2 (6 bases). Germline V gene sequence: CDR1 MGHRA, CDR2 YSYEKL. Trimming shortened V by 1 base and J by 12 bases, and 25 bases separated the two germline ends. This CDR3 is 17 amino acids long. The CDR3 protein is CASSQALAATAGSWQFF. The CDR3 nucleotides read TGCGCCAGCAGCCAAGCTCTGGCAGCTACTGCGGGGAGTTGGCAGTTCTTC.

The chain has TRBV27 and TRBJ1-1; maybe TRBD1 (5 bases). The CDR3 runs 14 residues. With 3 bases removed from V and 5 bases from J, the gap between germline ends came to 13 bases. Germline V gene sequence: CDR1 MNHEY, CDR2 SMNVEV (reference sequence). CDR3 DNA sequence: TGTGCCAGCAGTTTTTTACGGGGGAGGACTGAAGCTTTCTTT. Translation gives CASSFLRGRTEAFF.

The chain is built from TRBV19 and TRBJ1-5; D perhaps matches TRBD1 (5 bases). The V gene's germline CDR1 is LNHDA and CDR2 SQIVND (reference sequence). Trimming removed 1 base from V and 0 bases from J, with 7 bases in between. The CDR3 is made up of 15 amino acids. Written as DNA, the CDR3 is TGTGCCAGTAGTATAGGCAGGGCTAGCAATCAGCCCCAGCATTTT. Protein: CASSIGRASNQPQHF.

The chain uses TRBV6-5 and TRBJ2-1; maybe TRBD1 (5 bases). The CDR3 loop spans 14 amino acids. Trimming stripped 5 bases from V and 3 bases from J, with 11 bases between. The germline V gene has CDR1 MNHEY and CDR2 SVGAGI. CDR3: CASSRQQDYNEQFF. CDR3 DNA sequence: TGTGCCAGCAGTCGACAGCAAGACTACAATGAGCAGTTCTTC.